The next 24 T cell receptor beta chains were all read from a single sample in a study of T-cell memory formation after mild COVID-19. MiXCR, run by TCRdb on the 5' RACE reads, gives a single entry per CDR3 protein. The sample lists 40,000 to 60,000 distinct CDR3 sequences; roughly 12% were seen once. Sequenced: PBMCs or a T cell subset sorted from them (not recorded which). The receptors were sampled from a man between 18 and 29 years old who had mild COVID-19 (a few samples of this study predate the infection). Cell type and time point are not known.

The V and J genes are TRBV20-1 and TRBJ2-3; 13 bases align to TRBD2. The CDR3 loop spans 17 amino acids. Trimming removed 5 bases from V and 0 bases from J; junction bases left unmatched: 8. CDR1 and CDR2 from the germline V gene are DFQATT and SNEGSKA (reference sequence). The CDR3 reads CSARTSGGRGSTDTQYF. DNA of the CDR3: TGCAGTGCTCGGACTAGCGGGGGAAGGGGTAGCACAGATACGCAGTATTTT.

This clonotype turned up a few times. V usage is TRBV9 and J usage is TRBJ2-3, with D tentatively TRBD2 (5 bases). The CDR3 contains 15 residues. V was clipped by 1 base and J by 5 bases, with 14 bases between them. CDR1 is SGDLS, CDR2 YYNGEE, per germline. CDR3 in amino acids: CASSVSSLRGDTQYF. The CDR3 bases are TGTGCCAGCAGCGTATCTAGCTTACGGGGAGATACGCAGTATTTT.

In its sample, this clonotype was seen a few times. V is TRBV18 and J is TRBJ1-1; TRBD1 matches at 7 bases. The germline CDR1 and CDR2 sequences are KGHSH and LQKENI. This CDR3 comprises 15 residues. J gave up 1 base and V 5 bases, and 7 bases lay outside the gene matches. CDR3 amino acids: CASSATGTANTEAFF. The DNA for the CDR3 is TGTGCCAGCTCAGCGACCGGGACAGCGAACACTGAAGCTTTCTTT.

A few counts support this clonotype. This chain connects TRBV9 to TRBJ2-5, with D perhaps assigned TRBD1 or TRBD2 (5 bases each). Germline lookup yields CDR1 SGDLS and CDR2 YYNGEE. Trimming left V 0 bases short and J 5 bases short, with 17 bases between. CDR3 length: 16 amino acids. CDR3 residues: CASSVAAGAWGETQYF. The CDR3 DNA reads as TGTGCCAGCAGCGTAGCTGCCGGGGCCTGGGGCGAGACCCAGTACTTC.

This clonotype showed up just a few times. The rearrangement links TRBV7-3 to TRBJ2-1, with 10 bases lining up with TRBD1. The CDR3 sequence is 15 residues long. V shed 5 bases, J shed 7 bases, and the junction held 8 bases outside the gene matches. The germline gives CDR1 SGHTA, CDR2 FQGTGA. The CDR3 sequence is CASSPPGQGNNEQFF. CDR3 coding DNA: TGTGCCAGCAGCCCTCCGGGACAGGGGAATAATGAGCAGTTCTTC.

This chain joins TRBV11-2 and TRBJ2-1; 15 bases agree with TRBD2. Germline V gene lookup returns CDR1 SGHAT and CDR2 FQNNGV. V lost 4 bases and J lost 8; bases outside the gene matches: 3. The CDR3 contains 15 residues. The CDR3 loop reads CASSWTSGGAYEQFF. CDR3 DNA: TGTGCCAGCAGCTGGACTAGCGGGGGGGCTTATGAGCAGTTCTTC.

This clonotype was recorded at least ten times. The rearrangement joins TRBV7-3 to TRBJ2-3; 14 nucleotides agree with TRBD2. The V segment lost 5 bases and the J segment 6 bases; nucleotides outside the gene matches: 1. Per the germline V gene, CDR1 is SGHTA and CDR2 is FQGTGA. This CDR3 has 14 residues. The CDR3 reads CASSRLAGGDTQYF. For the CDR3, the DNA is TGTGCCAGCAGCCGACTAGCGGGGGGGGATACGCAGTATTTT.

This clonotype has a handful of counts. This chain connects TRBV6-2 or TRBV6-3 to TRBJ2-7; 9 bases are a match to TRBD1. The V segment lost 0 bases and the J segment 3 bases; nucleotides outside the gene matches: 18. This CDR3 has 20 amino acids. The germline gives CDR1 MNHEY, CDR2 SVGEGT. This CDR3 reads CASSYSVLSAGTGTLYEQYF. CDR3 nucleotides: TGTGCCAGCAGTTACTCTGTTTTATCTGCCGGGACAGGGACCCTCTACGAGCAGTACTTC.

This clonotype was detected a few times. The genes are TRBV20-1 and TRBJ2-7; the D is unclear. CDR3 length equals 10 residues. V dropped 6 bases and J dropped 10 bases, with 13 bases sitting between them. Germline lookup yields CDR1 DFQATT and CDR2 SNEGSKA (reference sequence). The CDR3 DNA reads TGCAGTGCGGCGGACGTCGGACAGTACTTC. This sequence encodes CSAADVGQYF.

This chain links TRBV7-2 with TRBJ1-5; D ambiguous. The CDR3 extends over 13 amino acids. CDR1 SGHTA and CDR2 FQGNSA come from the germline V gene. Between the trimmed V and J ends, which lost 2 bases and 7 bases, there was a span of 9 bases. Written as DNA, the CDR3 is TGTGCCAGCAGCTTACTCAACAACCAGCCCCAGCATTTT. As protein: CASSLLNNQPQHF.

This clonotype has just a few counts. The chain uses TRBV6-5 and TRBJ2-3; D is ambiguous. Per germline, CDR1 MNHEY and CDR2 SVGAGI. CDR3 length: 14 residues. The germline V and J ends were trimmed by 7 bases and 3 bases, with 14 bases remaining between them. CDR3 coding DNA: TGTGCCAGCAAAAATCGACTGGAAACAGATACGCAGTATTTT. This sequence encodes CASKNRLETDTQYF.

CDR3 sequence (DNA): TGTGCCAGCAGGACCGGGGGGGGAGGCGTCACCGGGGAGCTGTTTTTT. This encodes CASRTGGGGVTGELFF. The J gene is TRBJ2-2, the V gene TRBV25-1; 8 positions match TRBD2. The CDR3 runs to 16 residues. CDR1 and CDR2 (germline): MGHDK, SYGVNS. V shed 6 bases, J shed 4 bases, and the junction held 10 bases outside the gene matches.

This clonotype has at least ten counts. Here the CDR3 reads CASKDSTEAFF. The CDR3 DNA reads TGCGCCAGCAAGGACAGCACTGAAGCTTTCTTT. The chain couples TRBV5-1 to TRBJ1-1, with D perhaps matching TRBD1 (6 bases). Trimming took off 6 bases at V and 4 bases at J, with 7 bases between the two ends. The CDR3 consists of 11 residues. Per the germline V gene, CDR1 is SGHRS and CDR2 is YFSETQ. Variable domain in full (rest from reference TRBV5-1 and TRBJ1-1): KAGVTQTPRYLIKTRGQQVTLSCSPISGHRSVSWYQQTPGQGLQFLFEYFSETQRNKGNFPGRFSGRQFSNSRSEMNVSTLELGDSALYLCASKDSTEAFFGQGTRLTVV.

This clonotype has ten or more counts. V usage is TRBV7-9 and J usage is TRBJ2-1; 12 bases map to TRBD2. The CDR3 has 18 residues. Germline V gene lookup returns CDR1 SEHNR and CDR2 FQNEAQ (reference sequence). Trimming removed 5 bases from V and 0 bases from J; junction bases left unmatched: 8. In DNA, the CDR3 is TGTGCCAGCAGCCTCGGACTAGCGGGGACCAGCTCCTACAATGAGCAGTTCTTC. Its protein product is CASSLGLAGTSSYNEQFF.

This clonotype was seen more than once but under ten times. The V and J genes are TRBV7-3 and TRBJ2-1, with D possibly being TRBD1 or TRBD2 (5 bases each). Germline values: CDR1 SGHTA, CDR2 FQGTGA. V lost 5 bases to trimming and J lost 8 bases, with 10 bases between them. The CDR3 has 12 residues. CDR3 sequence (DNA): TGTGCCAGCAGCAATGAGGGACATGAGCAGTTCTTC. It specifies CASSNEGHEQFF. Complete variable domain (other parts from reference TRBV7-3 and TRBJ2-1): GAGVSQTPSNKVTEKGKYVELRCDPISGHTALYWYRQSLGQGPEFLIYFQGTGAADDSGLPNDRFFAVRPEGSVSTLKIQRTERGDSAVYLCASSNEGHEQFFGPGTRLTVL.

This chain uses TRBV12-3 or TRBV12-4 with TRBJ2-2; D gene unclear. Trimming shortened V by 5 bases and J by 1 base, and 8 bases separated the two germline ends. The CDR3 length is 14 residues. DNA of the CDR3: TGTGCCAGCAGTCGCCAGCGGAACACCGGGGAGCTGTTTTTT. Translating it yields CASSRQRNTGELFF.

This clonotype was counted between two and nine times. The rearrangement joins TRBV7-2 to TRBJ2-7, with a weak D call TRBD1 (7 bases). From germline, CDR1 is SGHTA and CDR2 FQGNSA. Between the trimmed V and J ends, which lost 1 base and 0 bases, there was a span of 10 bases. This CDR3 has 15 residues. CDR3 DNA sequence: TGTGCCAGCAGCTTAGGCGGGACAGTCTCCTACGAGCAGTACTTC. Encoded protein: CASSLGGTVSYEQYF. The whole variable domain, remainder taken from reference TRBV7-2 and TRBJ2-7, is GAGVSQSPSNKVTEKGKDVELRCDPISGHTALYWYRQSLGQGLEFLIYFQGNSAPDKSGLPSDRFSAERTGGSVSTLTIQRTQQEDSAVYLCASSLGGTVSYEQYFGPGTRLTVT.

There are a few counts of this clonotype. The chain has TRBV5-4 and TRBJ2-2, with D perhaps matching TRBD1 (6 bases). CDR3 size: 16 residues. The germline gives CDR1 SGHNT, CDR2 YYREEE (reference sequence). V shed 3 bases and J shed 0 bases, with 12 bases lying between them. CDR3 protein: CASSSGQTSNTGELFF. The DNA of the CDR3 is TGTGCCAGCAGCTCCGGACAGACTTCGAACACCGGGGAGCTGTTTTTT.

The genes are TRBV3-1 and TRBJ2-5; 11 positions agree with TRBD2. This CDR3 region has 17 residues. Per the germline V gene, CDR1 is LGHDT and CDR2 is YNNKEL (reference sequence). Trimming removed 0 bases from V and 6 bases from J; junction bases left unmatched: 9. The CDR3 nucleotides are TGTGCCAGCAGCCAAGATAGCGGGGGGGCCTATATGAAGACCCAGTACTTC. Residues: CASSQDSGGAYMKTQYF.

The chain couples TRBV3-1 to TRBJ1-1; 8 nucleotides match TRBD1. This CDR3 has 17 amino acids. V lost 5 bases to trimming and J lost 0 bases; unmatched junction nucleotides: 11. Germline loops: CDR1 LGHDT, CDR2 YNNKEL (reference sequence). The chain's CDR3 is CASSTSGQGSVNTEAFF. The CDR3 DNA reads TGTGCCAGCAGCACGTCAGGACAGGGAAGCGTGAACACTGAAGCTTTCTTT.

This clonotype has more than one count but fewer than ten. DNA for the CDR3: TGCAGTGCTAGCCCGGGACTGGGAGGAGGCGAGCAGTACTTC. Translating gives CSASPGLGGGEQYF. V usage is TRBV20-1 and J usage is TRBJ2-7, with a possible D match to TRBD2 (6 bases). Deletions cut 3 bases from V and 6 bases from J, with 18 bases between. Germline V gene data show CDR1 as DFQATT and CDR2 as SNEGSKA (reference sequence). This CDR3 is 14 amino acids long.

The chain recombines TRBV20-1 with TRBJ2-7; 7 bases agree with TRBD1. The CDR3 spans 11 residues. Trimming at V came to 5 bases and at J to 4 bases, leaving 2 bases not matched to a gene. Per the germline V gene, CDR1 is DFQATT and CDR2 is SNEGSKA (reference sequence). CDR3 protein: CSALGQYEQYV. The CDR3 DNA is TGCAGTGCTTTGGGACAGTACGAGCAGTACGTC.

This clonotype occurred many times. The rearrangement joins TRBV29-1 to TRBJ1-1, with unresolved D. CDR1 is SQVTM, CDR2 ANQGSEA, per germline. Trimming left V 4 bases short and J 7 bases short, with 10 bases between. CDR3 length equals 11 residues. CDR3 nucleotides: TGCAGCGTTGGCAGTGGTGGTGAAGCTTTCTTT. This sequence encodes CSVGSGGEAFF.

V is TRBV30 and J is TRBJ1-2; D is perhaps TRBD1 (5 bases). This CDR3 contains 15 residues. Germline V CDR1 and CDR2: GTSNPN, SVGIG (reference sequence). Trimming stripped 3 bases from V and 2 bases from J, with 16 bases between. The CDR3 nucleotides read TGTGCCTGGAGGGGCTGGGACGTCTCCAACTATGGCTACACCTTC. This translates into CAWRGWDVSNYGYTF.